Below, 17 T cell receptor beta chains from the same sample are listed, as sequenced in a study of T cells in Graves' hyperthyroidism and ophthalmopathy (dated by TCRdb to about 2019). The library was made by multiplex PCR. TCRdb lists the instrument as Illumina HiSeq 2000. TCR beta CDR3 regions were amplified from RNA transcripts. The first round of RT-PCR for the TCR CDR3 was performed with the HTBI primer set and the Qiagen OneStep RT-PCR kit. TCRdb handled the public reads itself, with Q25 trimming in fastp and clone calling in MiXCR, and kept productive beta chains. One record per CDR3 amino acid sequence lists the most common genes and DNA. Counted in this sample were 350,000 to 450,000 distinct CDR3 sequences; around 15% of them appeared once. The ten largest account for 28% of the sample. What was sequenced was blood. These receptor sequences come from a man aged 50 or older with Graves' ophthalmopathy.

This clonotype was seen a few times. The chain has TRBV20-1 and TRBJ2-7; D is perhaps TRBD1 or TRBD2 (6 bases each). With 3 bases removed from V and 2 bases from J, the gap between germline ends came to 8 bases. The CDR3 consists of 12 residues. Looked up from germline, CDR1 is DFQATT and CDR2 is SNEGSKA (reference sequence). CDR3 nucleotide sequence: TGCAGTGCTAGCGGGGGCACCTACGAGCAGTACTTC. It translates to CSASGGTYEQYF.

This clonotype was found many times. The chain carries TRBV2 and TRBJ1-1; TRBD1 matches 7 bases. This CDR3 has 13 residues. Germline CDR1 and CDR2: SNHLY and FYNNEI. J was trimmed by 4 bases and V by 6 bases; bases with no gene match: 5. The CDR3 reads CASSFDRVTEAFF. The CDR3 nucleotides are TGTGCCAGCAGCTTTGACAGGGTCACTGAAGCTTTCTTT. The full variable domain, its missing parts supplied by reference TRBV2 and TRBJ1-1, is EPEVTQTPSHQVTQMGQEVILRCVPISNHLYFYWYRQILGQKVEFLVSFYNNEISEKSEIFDDQFSVERPDGSNFTLKIRSTKLEDSAMYFCASSFDRVTEAFFGQGTRLTVV.

In its sample, this clonotype was seen many times. CDR3 nucleotide sequence: TGCGCCAGCAGCCCAGGACAGGGGGCTATCGGGGAGCTGTTTTTT. It specifies CASSPGQGAIGELFF. The chain couples TRBV5-1 to TRBJ2-2, with 11 positions matching TRBD1. V gave up 4 bases and J gave up 7 bases; unmatched junction bases: 6. Germline V gene data show CDR1 as SGHRS and CDR2 as YFSETQ. The CDR3 loop spans 15 amino acids.

This clonotype was counted many times. The J gene is TRBJ1-1, the V gene TRBV28; unclear D gene. Germline V CDR1 and CDR2: MDHEN, SYDVKM. V lost 7 bases and J lost 4, with 7 bases in between. The CDR3 contains 11 residues. The CDR3: CASKKSTEAFF. The CDR3 nucleotides are TGTGCCAGCAAGAAGTCCACTGAAGCTTTCTTT. Full variable domain (rest looked up from reference TRBV28 and TRBJ1-1): DVKVTQSSRYLVKRTGEKVFLECVQDMDHENMFWYRQDPGLGLRLIYFSYDVKMKEKGDIPEGYSVSREKKERFSLILESASTNQTSMYLCASKKSTEAFFGQGTRLTVV.

This clonotype was counted a single time. Just one base apart from a much larger clone, this may be a read error. V and J are TRBV7-6 and TRBJ2-5; 9 nucleotides match TRBD1. The germline V gene encodes CDR1 SGHVS and CDR2 FNYEAQ. The CDR3 is 14 residues long. The CDR3 DNA reads TGTGCCAGCAGCCCCACAGGGGGCCAAGGGACCCAGTACTTC. Its translation: CASSPTGGQGTQYF.

This clonotype was detected once. The gene calls are TRBV7-9 and TRBJ1-2; the D gene is possibly TRBD1 (5 bases). Trimming took off 4 bases at V and 7 bases at J, with 19 bases between the two ends. Per germline, CDR1 SEHNR and CDR2 FQNEAQ (reference sequence). The CDR3 runs 15 residues. The CDR3 spells CASSSNLRGGLGYTF. The CDR3, as DNA: TGTGCCAGCAGCTCCAATCTGCGGGGCGGACTTGGCTACACCTTC.

This clonotype came up many times. The gene calls are TRBV5-1 and TRBJ1-4; 7 bases are shared with TRBD1. V dropped 4 bases and J dropped 7; count of bases not matched to a gene: 7. The germline V gene has CDR1 SGHRS and CDR2 YFSETQ. The length of the CDR3 is 14 residues. DNA of the CDR3: TGCGCCAGCAGCGAGCAGGGGGGAGGTGAAAAACTGTTTTTT. Its translation is CASSEQGGGEKLFF. Filled out from reference TRBV5-1 and TRBJ1-4, the complete variable domain reads KAGVTQTPRYLIKTRGQQVTLSCSPISGHRSVSWYQQTPGQGLQFLFEYFSETQRNKGNFPGRFSGRQFSNSRSEMNVSTLELGDSALYLCASSEQGGGEKLFFGSGTQLSVL.

There are many counts of this clonotype. This chain uses TRBV9 with TRBJ2-5, with 7 bases aligning to TRBD2. Germline trimming cut 2 bases from V and 4 bases from J; bases unmatched to any gene: 11. The CDR3 has 16 amino acids. Germline CDR1 is SGDLS and CDR2 is YYNGEE. The CDR3 region has the DNA TGTGCCAGCAGCGTGGAAAGCGGGGCGGGAGTAGAGACCCAGTACTTC. Encoded protein: CASSVESGAGVETQYF.

Of note for this clonotype: An end of the junction does not agree with germline; a read error may underlie this. The chain couples TRBV28 to TRBJ2-5; tentative D call: TRBD2 (7 bases). Germline assignment: CDR1 MDHEN and CDR2 SYDVKM. The CDR3 extends over 15 amino acids. The DNA of the CDR3 is TGTGTCAGCACACAAGGGGGGGGGGGTGAAGAGACCCAGTACTTC. It encodes CVSTQGGGGEETQYF.

This clonotype was seen many times. V is TRBV3-1 and J is TRBJ2-2; D possibly corresponds to TRBD2 (5 bases). The V and J ends lost 6 bases and 5 bases respectively, with 10 bases between them. The CDR3 contains 13 residues. Germline loops: CDR1 LGHDT, CDR2 YNNKEL (reference sequence). CDR3 bases: TGTGCCAGCAGGAACACGGGAACCGGGGAGCTGTTTTTT. It codes for CASRNTGTGELFF.

The sample holds many counts of this clonotype. The chain joins TRBV7-9 to TRBJ2-7, with TRBD2 matching 7 bases. Looked up from germline, CDR1 is SEHNR and CDR2 is FQNEAQ (reference sequence). The CDR3 covers 16 residues. V dropped 5 bases and J dropped 3; count of bases not matched to a gene: 13. CDR3 coding DNA: TGTGCCAGCAGCAGCCTCGTTACAGCGGGGATCTACGAGCAGTACTTC. Translation: CASSSLVTAGIYEQYF.

This clonotype was counted at least ten times. The chain carries TRBV2 and TRBJ2-5; 7 bases match TRBD2. This CDR3 is 14 amino acids long. Germline V CDR1 and CDR2: SNHLY, FYNNEI. The V and J ends lost 6 bases and 2 bases, in that order; junction bases with no gene match: 6. This chain's CDR3 is CASRMGGNQETQYF. The CDR3 DNA reads TGTGCCAGCAGAATGGGAGGGAATCAAGAGACCCAGTACTTC.

This clonotype has a count of ten or more. The V gene is TRBV28, the J gene TRBJ1-5, with 9 bases that match TRBD1. Trimming at V came to 5 bases and at J to 3 bases, leaving 8 bases not matched to a gene. Germline assignment: CDR1 MDHEN and CDR2 SYDVKM. The CDR3 extends over 16 amino acids. Here the CDR3 reads CASSQTGTGINQPQHF. The CDR3 coding sequence is TGTGCCAGCAGTCAGACCGGGACAGGGATCAATCAGCCCCAGCATTTT.

In this sample, this clonotype turned up many times. The rearrangement uses TRBV2 and TRBJ1-5, with D hard to call. Looked up from germline, CDR1 is SNHLY and CDR2 is FYNNEI. The V end lost 3 bases, the J end lost 3 bases, and 9 bases lay between the germline ends. This CDR3 is built from 14 residues. DNA of the CDR3: TGTGCCAGCAGTGAGGGCCTGCTCAATCAGCCCCAGCATTTT. Encoded protein: CASSEGLLNQPQHF.

This clonotype was counted at least ten times. V usage is TRBV10-3 and J usage is TRBJ2-7, with 9 bases that match TRBD1. The V gene end was trimmed by 5 bases and the J gene end by 5 bases; junction bases not matched to a gene: 1. The CDR3 runs 12 residues. CDR1 ENHRY and CDR2 SYGVKD come from the germline V gene. CDR3: CAISWTGDEQYF. DNA of the CDR3: TGTGCCATCAGTTGGACAGGGGACGAGCAGTACTTC.

Turning to this clonotype: A much larger clonotype is one base distant, so this may be a read error. The V call is TRBV5-1, the J call TRBJ2-4; TRBD2 is a possible D gene (6 bases). CDR1 is SGHRS, CDR2 YFSETQ, per germline. The ends were cut back, 1 base at V and 11 bases at J, with 13 bases in the middle. The CDR3 runs 13 residues. CDR3 in DNA: TGCGCCAGCAGCTTGACGTCGCGGGACGTTCAGTACTTC. Its translation: CASSLTSRDVQYF.

A few counts support this clonotype. A clone one base away is much larger, so this may be a read error. The chain links TRBV5-1 to TRBJ1-5, with 7 bases fitting TRBD1. Germline CDR1 reads SGHRS; CDR2 reads YFSETQ. The CDR3 covers 15 residues. This CDR3 reads CTSSPGTASNQPQHF. In DNA form, the CDR3 reads TGCACCAGCAGCCCCGGGACAGCGAGCAATCAGCCCCAGCATTTT.